This T cell receptor beta chain was recorded in a study of PD-L1 blockade in urothelial cancer. Study background: Most of the 29 patients were men who had bladder-origin urothelial cancer. Blood analyses occurred 3 weeks (second dose) and 6 weeks post treatment start.

Trimming took 5 bases from V and 3 from J, leaving 7 bases between them. The CDR3 sequence is 12 residues long. Germline CDR1 reads GTSNPN; CDR2 reads SVGIG (reference sequence). Sequencing was performed with immunoSEQ multiplex PCR; in TCRdb, only in-frame clones are kept and a portion is missing. The sample lists 40,000 to 60,000 clones, approximately 80% occurring once. Time point of the sample: peripheral blood 6 weeks after treatment start. Patients were living with locally advanced or metastatic urothelial carcinoma. The chain uses TRBV30 and TRBJ2-2, with no clear D. The sequences come from PBMCs, collected around atezolizumab (anti-PD-L1) treatment. This TCR was sampled from a man aged 65-85 years with urothelial cancer. This chain's CDR3 is CAWGLYTGELFF. As DNA, the CDR3 is TGTGCCTGGGGTCTATACACCGGGGAGCTGTTTTTT.